A selection of T cell receptor beta chains follows, all from one sample in a study of blood T cell repertoires in COVID-19. Libraries were prepared by immunoSEQ multiplex PCR; TCRdb keeps only in-frame clonotypes and omits some of them. Among around 230,000 clones listed, roughly 89% were seen once. Material for sequencing was peripheral blood. These receptors originate from a man aged 25 to 45 who had recovered from COVID-19. The CDR3 runs from the conserved cysteine through the conserved F or W. Each record gives: clone size, D gene, J gene, V gene, CDR3 protein. The D gene is left open where the match is weak. The size field is filled for only some rows; it gives once, few, many or a size class.

clone_size: few; d_call: NA; j_call: TRBJ1-2; v_call: TRBV6-5; cdr3_aa: CASREGVSGYTF
clone_size: NA; d_call: TRBD1; j_call: TRBJ1-6; v_call: TRBV6-4; cdr3_aa: CASSDSNRAGGRPPLHF
clone_size: NA; d_call: TRBD2; j_call: TRBJ2-5; v_call: TRBV10-3; cdr3_aa: CAISESGLAGRETQYF
clone_size: NA; d_call: NA; j_call: TRBJ2-2; v_call: TRBV6-2/TRBV6-3; cdr3_aa: CASSYQILTGELFF
clone_size: NA; d_call: NA; j_call: TRBJ2-2; v_call: TRBV14; cdr3_aa: CASSQDLGDTGELFF
clone_size: NA; d_call: NA; j_call: TRBJ1-2; v_call: TRBV5-6; cdr3_aa: CASSLIRGADYGYTF
clone_size: NA; d_call: TRBD1; j_call: TRBJ2-1; v_call: TRBV19; cdr3_aa: CASSSQGAGSNEQFF
clone_size: NA; d_call: NA; j_call: TRBJ2-2; v_call: TRBV6-4; cdr3_aa: CASSELALGELFF
clone_size: NA; d_call: NA; j_call: TRBJ1-5; v_call: TRBV6-5; cdr3_aa: CASSRVGHQPQHF
clone_size: NA; d_call: NA; j_call: TRBJ2-7; v_call: TRBV10-1; cdr3_aa: CASSDAGATTYEQYF
clone_size: NA; d_call: TRBD1; j_call: TRBJ1-1; v_call: TRBV6-1; cdr3_aa: CASSDTGDTEAFF
clone_size: NA; d_call: TRBD1; j_call: TRBJ2-7; v_call: TRBV5-1; cdr3_aa: CASSLGTGYEQYF
clone_size: NA; d_call: NA; j_call: TRBJ1-4; v_call: TRBV7-9; cdr3_aa: CASRIGGRDEKLFF
clone_size: NA; d_call: TRBD1; j_call: TRBJ2-1; v_call: TRBV3-1/TRBV3-2; cdr3_aa: CASSQITGGYNEQFF
clone_size: few; d_call: NA; j_call: TRBJ2-7; v_call: TRBV5-5; cdr3_aa: CASSSSEGPYEQYF
clone_size: NA; d_call: TRBD1; j_call: TRBJ1-5; v_call: TRBV6-2/TRBV6-3; cdr3_aa: CASSYHGTGRREGNQPQHF
clone_size: NA; d_call: TRBD1; j_call: TRBJ2-7; v_call: TRBV6-5; cdr3_aa: CASSLRTGLDYEQYF
clone_size: once; d_call: NA; j_call: TRBJ1-1; v_call: TRBV6-5; cdr3_aa: CASNRGGGDTEAFF
clone_size: NA; d_call: TRBD1; j_call: TRBJ2-7; v_call: TRBV4-2; cdr3_aa: CASSQHRDRDYEQYF
clone_size: NA; d_call: NA; j_call: TRBJ1-3; v_call: TRBV10-3; cdr3_aa: CAIGPTLGNTIYF
clone_size: NA; d_call: NA; j_call: TRBJ1-2; v_call: TRBV5-1; cdr3_aa: CASSSEGLGYGYTF
clone_size: NA; d_call: TRBD2; j_call: TRBJ2-3; v_call: TRBV5-4; cdr3_aa: CASSAGLDTSTDTQYF
clone_size: NA; d_call: TRBD1; j_call: TRBJ2-5; v_call: TRBV19; cdr3_aa: CASSPRTGTQETQYF
clone_size: NA; d_call: TRBD2; j_call: TRBJ2-3; v_call: TRBV13; cdr3_aa: CASSLASGGAGADTQYF
clone_size: NA; d_call: TRBD2; j_call: TRBJ2-1; v_call: TRBV18; cdr3_aa: CASSPGLAVNNEQFF
clone_size: NA; d_call: TRBD1; j_call: TRBJ1-2; v_call: TRBV9; cdr3_aa: CASAGTGGFGYTF
clone_size: once; d_call: NA; j_call: TRBJ1-4; v_call: TRBV3-1/TRBV3-2; cdr3_aa: CASSPGSREKLFF
clone_size: NA; d_call: NA; j_call: TRBJ2-1; v_call: TRBV7-2; cdr3_aa: CASSLQGNRYNEQFF
clone_size: NA; d_call: TRBD1; j_call: TRBJ1-2; v_call: TRBV6-2/TRBV6-3; cdr3_aa: CASSLIAQGSHGYTF
clone_size: few; d_call: NA; j_call: TRBJ1-6; v_call: TRBV9; cdr3_aa: CASSVDYPGVNSPLHF
clone_size: NA; d_call: TRBD2; j_call: TRBJ2-3; v_call: TRBV19; cdr3_aa: CASSISSGGTTSTDTQYF
clone_size: NA; d_call: NA; j_call: TRBJ1-5; v_call: TRBV10-3; cdr3_aa: CAISEGAGRDQPQHF
clone_size: NA; d_call: TRBD1; j_call: TRBJ2-3; v_call: TRBV10-3; cdr3_aa: CAISADRGEAGSTDTQYF
clone_size: NA; d_call: NA; j_call: TRBJ1-1; v_call: TRBV25-1; cdr3_aa: CASSRGLEAFF
clone_size: NA; d_call: TRBD2; j_call: TRBJ2-3; v_call: TRBV4-3; cdr3_aa: CASSRLAGSTDTQYF
clone_size: NA; d_call: NA; j_call: TRBJ2-5; v_call: TRBV5-1; cdr3_aa: CASRAPREETQYF
clone_size: NA; d_call: TRBD2; j_call: TRBJ2-5; v_call: TRBV5-1; cdr3_aa: CASSLVASGNILAQYF
clone_size: NA; d_call: TRBD1; j_call: TRBJ2-4; v_call: TRBV6-5; cdr3_aa: CASSYGQEAGIQYF
clone_size: NA; d_call: TRBD2; j_call: TRBJ2-1; v_call: TRBV18; cdr3_aa: CASSPPNFPSGGNEQFF
clone_size: NA; d_call: NA; j_call: TRBJ1-2; v_call: TRBV27; cdr3_aa: CASSLSRTEYGYTF
clone_size: NA; d_call: NA; j_call: TRBJ1-1; v_call: TRBV6-5; cdr3_aa: CASGRGVNTEAFF
clone_size: few; d_call: TRBD2; j_call: TRBJ2-5; v_call: TRBV7-6; cdr3_aa: CASSLMSGSSRETQYF
clone_size: once; d_call: TRBD1; j_call: TRBJ2-7; v_call: TRBV10-1; cdr3_aa: CASSKGQGEWYEQYF
clone_size: once; d_call: NA; j_call: TRBJ2-2; v_call: TRBV6-5; cdr3_aa: CASSYPTSGELFF
clone_size: NA; d_call: TRBD2; j_call: TRBJ2-3; v_call: TRBV9; cdr3_aa: CASSVAGGLAGTDTQYF
clone_size: NA; d_call: TRBD2; j_call: TRBJ2-7; v_call: TRBV7-2; cdr3_aa: CASSAGGAGEQYF
clone_size: NA; d_call: TRBD1; j_call: TRBJ1-2; v_call: TRBV6-4; cdr3_aa: CASTAGAGGAHGYTF
clone_size: NA; d_call: NA; j_call: TRBJ1-3; v_call: TRBV19; cdr3_aa: CASSSTGDSGNTIYF
clone_size: many; d_call: TRBD1; j_call: TRBJ1-1; v_call: TRBV9; cdr3_aa: CASSVTGTGYTEAFF
clone_size: NA; d_call: TRBD1; j_call: TRBJ1-2; v_call: TRBV24-1; cdr3_aa: CATSDSTGTGDGYTF
clone_size: NA; d_call: TRBD1; j_call: TRBJ1-2; v_call: TRBV3-1/TRBV3-2; cdr3_aa: CASSQYRGNYGYTF
clone_size: NA; d_call: NA; j_call: TRBJ1-1; v_call: TRBV5-1; cdr3_aa: CASSFWGRDTEAFF
clone_size: once; d_call: TRBD1; j_call: TRBJ2-7; v_call: TRBV2; cdr3_aa: CASGPGTGIYEQYF
clone_size: NA; d_call: TRBD2; j_call: TRBJ2-6; v_call: TRBV9; cdr3_aa: CASSVDPWHGGVGANVLTF
clone_size: NA; d_call: TRBD1; j_call: TRBJ1-1; v_call: TRBV19; cdr3_aa: CASSIGFGTGGKAFF
clone_size: NA; d_call: NA; j_call: TRBJ1-2; v_call: TRBV19; cdr3_aa: CASNFAGNYGYTF
clone_size: NA; d_call: TRBD2; j_call: TRBJ2-5; v_call: TRBV6-1; cdr3_aa: CASSDPGLAGGRETQYF